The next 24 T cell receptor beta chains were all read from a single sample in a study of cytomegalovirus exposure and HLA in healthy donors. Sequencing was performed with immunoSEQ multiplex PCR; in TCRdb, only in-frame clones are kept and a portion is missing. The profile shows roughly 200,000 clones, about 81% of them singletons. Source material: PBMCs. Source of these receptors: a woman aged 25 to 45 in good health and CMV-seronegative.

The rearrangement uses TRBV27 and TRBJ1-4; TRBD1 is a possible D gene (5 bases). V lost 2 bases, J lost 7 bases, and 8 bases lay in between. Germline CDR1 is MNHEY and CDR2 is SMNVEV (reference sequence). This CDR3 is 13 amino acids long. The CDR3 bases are TGTGCCAGCAGTTTACAGGGAGGTGAAAAACTGTTTTTT. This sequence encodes CASSLQGGEKLFF.

The CDR3 protein is CASSPWGAPDTQYF. The CDR3 nucleotides are TGTGCCAGCAGCCCTTGGGGAGCCCCCGATACGCAGTATTTT. The chain is built from TRBV9 and TRBJ2-3; a weak D match, TRBD2 (5 bases). Trimming stripped 4 bases from V and 6 bases from J, with 15 bases between. CDR1 is SGDLS and CDR2 is YYNGEE in the germline V gene. This CDR3 comprises 14 residues.

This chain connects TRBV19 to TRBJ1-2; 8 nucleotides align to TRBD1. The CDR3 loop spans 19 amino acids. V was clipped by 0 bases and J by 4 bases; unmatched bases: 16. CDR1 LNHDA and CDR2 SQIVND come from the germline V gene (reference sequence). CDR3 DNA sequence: TGTGCCAGTAGTATAGATCCTTCCAGGGGGCGCGCTCTGTTCTATGGCTACACCTTC. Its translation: CASSIDPSRGRALFYGYTF.

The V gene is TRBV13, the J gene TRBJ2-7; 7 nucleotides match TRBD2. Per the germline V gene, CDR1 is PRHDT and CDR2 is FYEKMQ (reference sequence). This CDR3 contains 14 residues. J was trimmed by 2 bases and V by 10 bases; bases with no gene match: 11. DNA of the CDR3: TGTGCCACCGGGGGGTCCGGGTTAACCTACGAGCAGTACTTC. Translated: CATGGSGLTYEQYF.

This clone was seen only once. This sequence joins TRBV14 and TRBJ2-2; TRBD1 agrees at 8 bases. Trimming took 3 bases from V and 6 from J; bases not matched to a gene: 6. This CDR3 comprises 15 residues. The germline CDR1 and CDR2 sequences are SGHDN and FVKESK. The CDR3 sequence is CASSQTSTGAGELFF. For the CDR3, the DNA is TGTGCCAGCAGCCAGACCTCGACAGGGGCCGGGGAGCTGTTTTTT.

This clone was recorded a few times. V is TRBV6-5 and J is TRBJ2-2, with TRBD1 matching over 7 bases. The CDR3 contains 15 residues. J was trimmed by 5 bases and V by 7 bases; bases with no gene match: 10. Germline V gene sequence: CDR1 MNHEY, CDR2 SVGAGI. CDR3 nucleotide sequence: TGTGCCAGCATGATTTTGGCAGGGGGAACCGGGGAGCTGTTTTTT. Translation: CASMILAGGTGELFF.

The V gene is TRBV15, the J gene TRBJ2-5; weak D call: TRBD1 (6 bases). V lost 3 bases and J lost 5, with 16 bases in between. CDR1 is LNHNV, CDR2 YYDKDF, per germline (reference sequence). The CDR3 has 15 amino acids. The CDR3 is CATSRLSTGMETQYF. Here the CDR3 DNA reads TGTGCCACCAGCAGGCTGTCTACAGGGATGGAGACCCAGTACTTC.

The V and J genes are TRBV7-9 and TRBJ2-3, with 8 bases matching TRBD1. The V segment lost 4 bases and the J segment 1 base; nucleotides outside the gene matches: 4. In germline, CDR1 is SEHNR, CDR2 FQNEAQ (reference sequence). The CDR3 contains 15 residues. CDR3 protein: CASSSRGRGTDTQYF. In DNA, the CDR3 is TGTGCCAGCAGCTCCAGGGGGCGAGGCACAGATACGCAGTATTTT. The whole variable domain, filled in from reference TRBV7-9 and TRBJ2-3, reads DTGVSQNPRHKITKRGQNVTFRCDPISEHNRLYWYRQTLGQGPEFLTYFQNEAQLEKSRLLSDRFSAERPKGSFSTLEIQRTEQGDSAMYLCASSSRGRGTDTQYFGPGTRLTVL.

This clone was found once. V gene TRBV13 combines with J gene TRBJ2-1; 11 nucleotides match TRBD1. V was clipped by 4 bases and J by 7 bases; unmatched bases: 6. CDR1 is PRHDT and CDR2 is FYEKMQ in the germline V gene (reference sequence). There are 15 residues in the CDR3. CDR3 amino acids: CASSSGQGAWNEQFF. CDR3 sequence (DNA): TGTGCCAGCAGCTCCGGACAGGGGGCTTGGAATGAGCAGTTCTTC.

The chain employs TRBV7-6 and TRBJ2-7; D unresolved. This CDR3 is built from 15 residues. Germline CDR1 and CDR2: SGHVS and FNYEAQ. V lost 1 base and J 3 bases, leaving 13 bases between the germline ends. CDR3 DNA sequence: TGTGCCAGCAGCTTAGGGGCCCCACCCCTCTACGAGCAGTACTTC. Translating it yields CASSLGAPPLYEQYF.

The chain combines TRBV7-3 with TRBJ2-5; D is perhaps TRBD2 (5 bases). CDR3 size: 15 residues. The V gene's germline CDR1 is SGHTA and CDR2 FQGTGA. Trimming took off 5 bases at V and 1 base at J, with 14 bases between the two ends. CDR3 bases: TGTGCCAGCAGCCGCCGACGGGGAGCCCAAGAGACCCAGTACTTC. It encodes CASSRRRGAQETQYF. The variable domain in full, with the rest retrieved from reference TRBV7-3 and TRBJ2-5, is GAGVSQTPSNKVTEKGKYVELRCDPISGHTALYWYRQSLGQGPEFLIYFQGTGAADDSGLPNDRFFAVRPEGSVSTLKIQRTERGDSAVYLCASSRRRGAQETQYFGPGTRLLVL.

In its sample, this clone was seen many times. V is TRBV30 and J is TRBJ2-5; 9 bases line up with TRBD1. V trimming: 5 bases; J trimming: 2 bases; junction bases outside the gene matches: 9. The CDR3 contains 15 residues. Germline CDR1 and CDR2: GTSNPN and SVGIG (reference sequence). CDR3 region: CAWGRTGVDQETQYF. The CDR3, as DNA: TGTGCCTGGGGAAGGACAGGGGTTGATCAAGAGACCCAGTACTTC.

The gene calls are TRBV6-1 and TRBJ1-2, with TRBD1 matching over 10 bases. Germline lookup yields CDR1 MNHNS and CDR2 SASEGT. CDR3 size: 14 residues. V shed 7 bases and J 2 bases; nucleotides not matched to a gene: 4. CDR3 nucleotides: TGTGCCAGCACCCGGACAGGGGGGAACTATGGCTACACCTTC. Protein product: CASTRTGGNYGYTF.

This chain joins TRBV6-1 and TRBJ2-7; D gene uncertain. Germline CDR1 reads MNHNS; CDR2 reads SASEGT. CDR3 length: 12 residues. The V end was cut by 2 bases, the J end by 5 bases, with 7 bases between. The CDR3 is CASSESFDEQYF. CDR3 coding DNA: TGTGCCAGCAGTGAATCCTTCGACGAGCAGTACTTC.

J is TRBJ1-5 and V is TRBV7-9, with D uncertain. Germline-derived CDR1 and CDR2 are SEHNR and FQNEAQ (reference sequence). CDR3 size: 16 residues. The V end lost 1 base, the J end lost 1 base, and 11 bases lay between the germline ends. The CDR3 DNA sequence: TGTGCCAGCAGCTTAGGGCCAGGTAGGAGCAATCAGCCCCAGCATTTT. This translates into CASSLGPGRSNQPQHF.

The CDR3 here is CAWSVQADTQYF. The CDR3 coding sequence is TGTGCCTGGAGTGTGCAGGCAGATACGCAGTATTTT. V gene TRBV30 combines with J gene TRBJ2-3; no reliable D call. Trimming took off 0 bases at V and 4 bases at J, with 5 bases between the two ends. Germline V gene sequence: CDR1 GTSNPN, CDR2 SVGIG (reference sequence). CDR3 size: 12 residues.

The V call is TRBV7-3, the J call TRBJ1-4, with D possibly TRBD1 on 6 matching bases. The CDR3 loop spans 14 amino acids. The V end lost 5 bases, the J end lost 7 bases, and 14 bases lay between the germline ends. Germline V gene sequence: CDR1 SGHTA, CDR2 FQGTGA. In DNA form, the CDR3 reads TGTGCCAGCAGCCAGACAGGCTTCATTGAAAAACTGTTTTTT. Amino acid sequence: CASSQTGFIEKLFF.

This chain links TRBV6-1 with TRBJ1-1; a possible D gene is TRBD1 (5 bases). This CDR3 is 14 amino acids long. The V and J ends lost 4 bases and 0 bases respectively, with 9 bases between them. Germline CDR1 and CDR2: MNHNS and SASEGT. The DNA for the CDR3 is TGTGCCAGCAGTGTCCAGGGAATGAACACTGAAGCTTTCTTT. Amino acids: CASSVQGMNTEAFF.

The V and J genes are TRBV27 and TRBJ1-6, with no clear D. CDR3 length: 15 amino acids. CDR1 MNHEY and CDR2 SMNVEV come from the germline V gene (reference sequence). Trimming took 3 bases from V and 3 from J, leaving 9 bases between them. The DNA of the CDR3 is TGTGCCAGCAGTTTTGAAATGAGCTATAATTCACCCCTCCACTTT. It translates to CASSFEMSYNSPLHF.

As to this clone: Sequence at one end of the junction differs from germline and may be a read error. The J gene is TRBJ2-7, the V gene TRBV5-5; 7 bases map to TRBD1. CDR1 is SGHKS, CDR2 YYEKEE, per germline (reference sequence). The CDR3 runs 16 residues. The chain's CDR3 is CASSKTGQVLSSEQYF. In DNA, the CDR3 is TGTGCCAGCAGCAAGACAGGACAGGTTCTGTCCTCCGAGCAGTACTTC. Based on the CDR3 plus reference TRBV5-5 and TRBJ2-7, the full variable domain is DAGVTQSPTHLIKTRGQQVTLRCSPISGHKSVSWYQQVLGQGPQFIFQYYEKEERGRGNFPDRFSARQFPNYSSELNVNALLLGDSALYLCASSKTGQVLSSEQYFGPGTRLTVT.

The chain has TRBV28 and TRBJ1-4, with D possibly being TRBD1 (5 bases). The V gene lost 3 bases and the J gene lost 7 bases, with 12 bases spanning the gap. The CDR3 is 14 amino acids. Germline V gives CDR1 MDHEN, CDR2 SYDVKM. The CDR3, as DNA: TGTGCCAGCAGTTTGGGAGGGGCCGGTGAAAAACTGTTTTTT. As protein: CASSLGGAGEKLFF.

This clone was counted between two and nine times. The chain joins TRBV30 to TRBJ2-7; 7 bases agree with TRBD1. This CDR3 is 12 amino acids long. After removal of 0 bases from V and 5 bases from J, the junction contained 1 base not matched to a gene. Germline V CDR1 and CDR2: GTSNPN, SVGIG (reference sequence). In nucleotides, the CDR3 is TGTGCCTGGAGTGTGGACAGGCACGAGCAGTACTTC. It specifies CAWSVDRHEQYF.

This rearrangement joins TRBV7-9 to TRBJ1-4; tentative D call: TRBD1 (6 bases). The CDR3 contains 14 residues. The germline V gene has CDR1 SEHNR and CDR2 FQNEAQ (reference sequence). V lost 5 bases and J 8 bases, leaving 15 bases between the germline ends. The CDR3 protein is CASSIILQGEKLFF. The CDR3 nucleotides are TGTGCCAGCAGCATCATTTTACAGGGAGAAAAACTGTTTTTT. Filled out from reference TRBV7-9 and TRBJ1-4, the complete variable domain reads DTGVSQNPRHKITKRGQNVTFRCDPISEHNRLYWYRQTLGQGPEFLTYFQNEAQLEKSRLLSDRFSAERPKGSFSTLEIQRTEQGDSAMYLCASSIILQGEKLFFGSGTQLSVL.

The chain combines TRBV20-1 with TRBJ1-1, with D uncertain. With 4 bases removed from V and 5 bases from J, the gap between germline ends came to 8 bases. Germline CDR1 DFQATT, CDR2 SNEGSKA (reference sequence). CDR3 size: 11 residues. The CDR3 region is CSAKEITEAFF. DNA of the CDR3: TGCAGTGCTAAGGAGATTACTGAAGCTTTCTTT.